This TCR beta chain comes out of a study of CD8 T cells in Susac syndrome. The V and J ends lost 6 bases and 5 bases, in that order; junction bases with no gene match: 7. Germline values: CDR1 SGHTA, CDR2 FQGNSA. This CDR3 has 14 amino acids. RNA totalling roughly 0.45 to 1 ug underwent reverse transcription with random hexamers. TCRdb ran MiXCR on the immunoSEQ multiplex PCR reads and lists one entry per CDR3 protein. The data hold approximately 110,000 distinct CDR3 sequences, with just over 90% observed a single time. Sequencing used CD8+ T cells from PBMCs. The chain uses TRBV7-2 and TRBJ2-3; 8 bases are shared with TRBD2. This receptor was obtained from a human donor with multiple sclerosis. This CDR3 reads CASSFGGAGDTQYF. The CDR3 DNA reads TGTGCCAGCAGTTTCGGGGGGGCCGGAGATACGCAGTATTTT.